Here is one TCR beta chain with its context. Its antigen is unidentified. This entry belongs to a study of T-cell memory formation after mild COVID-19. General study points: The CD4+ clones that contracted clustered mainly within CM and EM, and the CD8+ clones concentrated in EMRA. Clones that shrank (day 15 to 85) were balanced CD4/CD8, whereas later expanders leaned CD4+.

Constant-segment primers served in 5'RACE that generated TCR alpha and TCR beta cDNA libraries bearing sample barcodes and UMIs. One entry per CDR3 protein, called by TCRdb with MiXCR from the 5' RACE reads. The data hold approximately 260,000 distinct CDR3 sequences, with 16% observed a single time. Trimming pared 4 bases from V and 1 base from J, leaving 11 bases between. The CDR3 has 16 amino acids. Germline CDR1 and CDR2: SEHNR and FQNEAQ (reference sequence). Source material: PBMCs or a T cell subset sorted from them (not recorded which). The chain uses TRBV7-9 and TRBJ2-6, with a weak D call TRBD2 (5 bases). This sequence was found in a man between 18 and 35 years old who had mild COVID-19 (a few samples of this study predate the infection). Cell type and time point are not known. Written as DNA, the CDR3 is TGTGCCAGCAGCTCCGGACTGAATTCTGGGGCCAACGTCCTGACTTTC. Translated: CASSSGLNSGANVLTF.